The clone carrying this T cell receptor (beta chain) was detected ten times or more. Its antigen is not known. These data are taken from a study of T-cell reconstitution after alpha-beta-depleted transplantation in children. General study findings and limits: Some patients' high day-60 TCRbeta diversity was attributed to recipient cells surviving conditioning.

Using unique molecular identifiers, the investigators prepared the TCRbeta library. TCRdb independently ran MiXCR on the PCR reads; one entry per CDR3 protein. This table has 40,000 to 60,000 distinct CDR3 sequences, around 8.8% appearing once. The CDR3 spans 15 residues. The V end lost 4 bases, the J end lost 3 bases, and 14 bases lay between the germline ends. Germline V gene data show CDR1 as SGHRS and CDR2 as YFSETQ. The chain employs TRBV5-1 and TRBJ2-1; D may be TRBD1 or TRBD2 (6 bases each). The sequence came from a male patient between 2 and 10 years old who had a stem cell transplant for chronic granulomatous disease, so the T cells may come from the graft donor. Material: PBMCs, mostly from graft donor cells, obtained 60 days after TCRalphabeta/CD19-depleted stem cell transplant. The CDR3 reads CASSPMGGDYNEQFF. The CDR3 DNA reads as TGCGCCAGCAGCCCGATGGGGGGCGACTACAATGAGCAGTTCTTC.